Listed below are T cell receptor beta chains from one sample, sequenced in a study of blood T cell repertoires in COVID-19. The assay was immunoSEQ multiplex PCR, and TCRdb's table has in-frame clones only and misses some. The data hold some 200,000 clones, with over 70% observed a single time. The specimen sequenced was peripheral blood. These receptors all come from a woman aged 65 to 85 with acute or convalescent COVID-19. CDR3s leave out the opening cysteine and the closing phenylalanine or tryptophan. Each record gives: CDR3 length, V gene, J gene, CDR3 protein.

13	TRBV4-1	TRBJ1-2	ASSPSVSANYGYT
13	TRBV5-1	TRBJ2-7	ASSPGTAGKDEQY
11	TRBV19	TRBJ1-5	ASSIEGYQPQH
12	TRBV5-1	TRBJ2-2	ASSLGAPTGELF
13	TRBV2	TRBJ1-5	ASSEAMGSNQPQH
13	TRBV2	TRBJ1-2	ASRADRGLDYGYT
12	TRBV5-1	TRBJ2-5	ASGPGTAQETQY
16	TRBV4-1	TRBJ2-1	ASSQIIEGRLSYNEQF
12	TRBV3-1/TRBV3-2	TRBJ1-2	ASSLRGWGYGYT
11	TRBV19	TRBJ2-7	ASRGTSGYEQY
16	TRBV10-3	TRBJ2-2	AISEWGTGGTLTGELF
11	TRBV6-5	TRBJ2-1	ASKDFFHNEQF
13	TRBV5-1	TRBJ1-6	ASSLATGGGSPLH
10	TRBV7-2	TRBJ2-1	ASSLGSGTLF
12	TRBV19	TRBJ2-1	ASRRLAGGDEQF
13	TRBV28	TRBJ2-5	ASSSLKGERETQY
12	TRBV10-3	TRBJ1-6	AISDWGQNSPLH
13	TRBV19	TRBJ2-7	ASSIGAGFSYEQY
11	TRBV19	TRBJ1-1	ASRTAGGTEAF
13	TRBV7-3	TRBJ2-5	ASSYRPGGQETQY
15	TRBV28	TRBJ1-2	ASSANPTGGKSGGYT
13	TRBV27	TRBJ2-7	ASTVGGQGGYEQY
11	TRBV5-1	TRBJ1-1	ASSSLGGTEAF
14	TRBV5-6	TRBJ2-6	ASSLGQYSGANVLT
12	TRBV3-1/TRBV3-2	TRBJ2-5	ASSQLAGVETQY
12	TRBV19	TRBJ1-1	ASSIFGDRREAF
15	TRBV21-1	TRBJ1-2	ASRSPRTGDCNYGYT
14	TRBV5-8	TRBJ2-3	ASSFELAGVTDTQY
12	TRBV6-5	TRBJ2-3	ASTPSARTDTQY
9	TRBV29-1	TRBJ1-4	SVRSGEKLF
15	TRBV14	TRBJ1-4	ASSPRDRSKVNEKLF
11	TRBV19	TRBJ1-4	ASNDRGHEKLF
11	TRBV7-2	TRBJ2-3	ASTPTSTDTQY
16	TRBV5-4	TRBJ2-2	ASSFGLAGGPGTGELF
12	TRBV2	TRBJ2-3	ASSTGTGADTQY
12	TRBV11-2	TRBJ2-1	ASSLPRGFNEQF
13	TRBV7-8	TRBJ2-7	ASSSERESSYEQY
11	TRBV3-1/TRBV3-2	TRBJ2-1	ASSPGLKNEQF
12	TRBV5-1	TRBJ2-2	ASSGTGNTGELF
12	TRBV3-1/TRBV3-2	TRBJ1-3	ASSQTGFGNTIY
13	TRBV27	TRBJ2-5	ATPYSGRYQETQY
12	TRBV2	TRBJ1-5	ASSVRGGGQPQH
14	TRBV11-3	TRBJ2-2	ASSLVAGDITGELF
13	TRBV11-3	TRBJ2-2	ASSRQGAGTGELF
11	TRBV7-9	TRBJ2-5	ASSLFLQETQY
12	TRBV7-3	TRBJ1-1	ASSQTTVTGEAF
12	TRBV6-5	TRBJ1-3	ASSYDPESNTIY
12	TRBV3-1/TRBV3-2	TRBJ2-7	ASSQVSAGVEQY
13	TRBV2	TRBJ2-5	ASSEAGRGDETQY
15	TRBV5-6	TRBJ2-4	ASSRGTGKGWGNIQY
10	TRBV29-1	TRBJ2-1	SVDRDYNEQF
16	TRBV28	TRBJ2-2	ASSLWASSGRPTGELF